These 23 T cell receptor beta chains were all obtained from the same sample, sequenced in a study of Graves' ophthalmopathy and Graves' hyperthyroidism. RNA transcripts were the template, and TCR beta CDR3 regions were amplified from them. HTBI-primed RT-PCR formed the first round, and a multiplex PCR formed the second. Each CDR3 protein gets one entry after TCRdb re-called the multiplex PCR reads with MiXCR. The sample consists of some 410,000 distinct CDR3 sequences, more than 20% of them appearing once. Sample: peripheral blood. The receptor set was obtained from a woman aged 18 to 35 with stable Graves' hyperthyroidism.

There are many counts of this clonotype. The CDR3 DNA is TGTGCCAGCAGCGTAGGGGGGGAGCGTCAGCCCCAGCATTTT. Its translation: CASSVGGERQPQHF. The gene calls are TRBV9 and TRBJ1-5; perhaps TRBD1 as D (5 bases). The CDR3 covers 14 residues. The germline CDR1 and CDR2 sequences are SGDLS and YYNGEE. V lost 0 bases and J lost 6, with 10 bases in between.

This rearrangement joins TRBV16 to TRBJ1-1, with D unresolved. CDR1 is KGHSY and CDR2 is FQNENV in the germline V gene. This CDR3 has 11 amino acids. With 3 bases removed from V and 4 bases from J, the gap between germline ends came to 3 bases. The DNA for the CDR3 is TGTGCCAGCAGCCATGTCACTGAAGCTTTCTTT. Translation gives CASSHVTEAFF.

This clonotype was counted ten times or more. CDR3: CASSSAGTQPQHF. For the CDR3, the DNA is TGTGCCAGCAGTTCGGCGGGGACTCAGCCCCAGCATTTT. The gene calls are TRBV12-3 or TRBV12-4 and TRBJ1-5; possibly TRBD1 for D (5 bases). Trimming took off 4 bases at V and 6 bases at J, with 10 bases between the two ends. The CDR3 is made up of 13 amino acids.

This clonotype has at least ten counts. The genes are TRBV6-1 and TRBJ1-1, with 9 nucleotides matching TRBD1. The length of the CDR3 is 14 residues. Trimming removed 8 bases from V and 3 bases from J; junction bases left unmatched: 7. CDR1 is MNHNS, CDR2 SASEGT, per germline. The CDR3 bases are TGTGCCAGCCGACCCAACAGGGGGCACACTGAAGCTTTCTTT. Its translation is CASRPNRGHTEAFF.

This clonotype appeared many times. V is TRBV6-1 and J is TRBJ1-5; D is unresolved. V was clipped by 3 bases and J by 6 bases, with 12 bases between them. The CDR3 consists of 14 residues. CDR1 MNHNS and CDR2 SASEGT come from the germline V gene. The chain's CDR3 is CASSDDSTAQPQHF. The CDR3 nucleotides are TGTGCCAGCAGTGATGACTCCACCGCTCAGCCCCAGCATTTT.

Comments on this clonotype: This is likely a read error, given that the CDR3 carries no conserved phenylalanine or tryptophan at its end. The rearrangement links TRBV9 to TRBJ2-3; 10 bases are a match to TRBD2. Germline loops: CDR1 SGDLS, CDR2 YYNGEE. The CDR3 spans 15 residues. V lost 3 bases to trimming and J lost 5 bases; unmatched junction nucleotides: 6. The chain's CDR3 is CASSAVAGGGDTQYC. CDR3 in DNA: TGTGCCAGCAGCGCAGTAGCGGGAGGTGGAGATACGCAGTATTGT.

This clonotype showed up many times. The gene calls are TRBV15 and TRBJ2-7; D uncertain. V was trimmed by 1 base and J by 1 base, leaving 11 bases between them. This CDR3 has 15 amino acids. Germline V gene data show CDR1 as LNHNV and CDR2 as YYDKDF (reference sequence). The CDR3 DNA is TGTGCCACCAGCAGAGCCGCCCGTGGGTCCTACGAGCAGTACTTC. It specifies CATSRAARGSYEQYF.

This clonotype was counted many times. The rearrangement links TRBV11-2 to TRBJ2-5; 10 positions agree with TRBD2. The V gene end was trimmed by 5 bases and the J gene end by 0 bases; junction bases not matched to a gene: 6. Germline loops: CDR1 SGHAT, CDR2 FQNNGV. The CDR3 sequence is 16 residues long. The chain's CDR3 is CASSQGLAVYQETQYF. In DNA, the CDR3 is TGTGCCAGCAGCCAAGGACTAGCGGTGTACCAAGAGACCCAGTACTTC.

This clonotype was seen a handful of times. The chain has TRBV20-1 and TRBJ2-7, with 7 bases lining up with TRBD2. This CDR3 contains 16 residues. CDR1 and CDR2 (germline): DFQATT, SNEGSKA (reference sequence). The J segment lost 0 bases and the V segment lost 4 bases, leaving 12 bases of the junction unmatched. CDR3 residues: CSAKKSLADFSYEQYF. The CDR3 DNA reads as TGCAGTGCTAAGAAGTCTCTAGCGGATTTCTCCTACGAGCAGTACTTC.

This clonotype was seen more than once but under ten times. One base away lies a much larger clone, so this may be a sequencing read error. The chain recombines TRBV28 with TRBJ2-4; perhaps TRBD1 as D (6 bases). In germline, CDR1 is MDHEN, CDR2 SYDVKM. This CDR3 has 14 amino acids. The CDR3 spells CASSPTRQETIKYF. Written as DNA, the CDR3 is TGTGCCAGCAGTCCCACCCGACAGGAAACCATTAAGTACTTC.

This clonotype was observed many times. The CDR3 is CAWSESWAYRTHGYTF. The DNA of the CDR3 is TGTGCCTGGAGTGAATCGTGGGCATATCGAACTCATGGCTACACCTTC. The genes are TRBV30 and TRBJ1-2; no firm D call. CDR1 and CDR2 (germline): GTSNPN, SVGIG (reference sequence). This CDR3 spans 16 amino acids. V was clipped by 1 base and J by 6 bases, with 21 bases between them.

In this sample, this clonotype turned up a few times. This chain joins TRBV6-2 or TRBV6-3 and TRBJ2-5, with 8 bases matching TRBD1. The CDR3 length is 15 residues. Germline V gives CDR1 MNHEY, CDR2 SVGEGT. V lost 6 bases and J lost 4; bases outside the gene matches: 10. The CDR3 nucleotides read TGTGCCAGCAGCACTGGACAGGGCTGGCGAGAGACCCAGTACTTC. Its protein product is CASSTGQGWRETQYF.

V is TRBV27 and J is TRBJ2-7; D call uncertain. Germline CDR1 is MNHEY and CDR2 is SMNVEV (reference sequence). This CDR3 contains 14 residues. V was trimmed by 2 bases and J by 6 bases, leaving 14 bases between them. The DNA of the CDR3 is TGTGCCAGCAGTTTAAAGGCCCCACAGCCCGAGCAGTACTTC. Translation gives CASSLKAPQPEQYF.

This clonotype was seen ten or more times. The rearrangement links TRBV11-2 to TRBJ2-7; 9 bases align to TRBD1. Per germline, CDR1 SGHAT and CDR2 FQNNGV. This CDR3 has 14 residues. V lost 8 bases and J lost 3; bases outside the gene matches: 8. CDR3 sequence (DNA): TGTGCCAGCCGGCGCGAGGACAGGGGCTACGAGCAGTACTTC. Its protein product is CASRREDRGYEQYF.

This clonotype has a count of ten or more. The chain is built from TRBV20-1 and TRBJ2-5; TRBD1 might be the D (6 bases). Germline V gene data show CDR1 as DFQATT and CDR2 as SNEGSKA (reference sequence). With 7 bases removed from V and 4 bases from J, the gap between germline ends came to 16 bases. This CDR3 has 13 amino acids. CDR3 nucleotides: TGCAGTGTCTCGAGGGGGTTTGGAGAGACCCAGTACTTC. Translating gives CSVSRGFGETQYF.

The chain employs TRBV9 and TRBJ2-7; 10 bases line up with TRBD2. The CDR3 is 14 residues long. The trim removed 4 bases at V and 6 bases at J, leaving 7 bases unmatched. CDR1 and CDR2 (germline): SGDLS, YYNGEE. CDR3 DNA: TGTGCCAGCAGCCGAGCGGGGGGGCGTGGCGAGCAGTACTTC. Amino acids: CASSRAGGRGEQYF.

This clonotype was counted only a few times. One end of the junction varies from germline; a read error may be responsible. V and J are TRBV4-1 and TRBJ1-3; D unresolved. Germline CDR1 MGHRA, CDR2 YSYEKL. This CDR3 spans 15 amino acids. The CDR3 region is CASSRGLFSGDTIYF. The CDR3 DNA is TGCGCCAGCAGCCGAGGACTGTTCTCTGGAGACACCATATATTTT.

At least ten counts were recorded for this clonotype. V usage is TRBV3-1 and J usage is TRBJ1-3; tentative D call: TRBD1 (6 bases). The CDR3 extends over 17 amino acids. Looked up from germline, CDR1 is LGHDT and CDR2 is YNNKEL (reference sequence). Trimming shortened V by 0 bases and J by 1 base, and 13 bases separated the two germline ends. As DNA, the CDR3 is TGTGCCAGCAGCCAAGAGACAGGACCCCCATCTGGAAACACCATATATTTT. Translated, it gives CASSQETGPPSGNTIYF.

This clonotype has at least ten counts. The J gene is TRBJ1-1, the V gene TRBV6-1; 7 bases agree with TRBD1. Trimming at V came to 8 bases and at J to 0 bases, leaving 12 bases not matched to a gene. CDR3 length: 16 residues. The germline V gene has CDR1 MNHNS and CDR2 SASEGT. CDR3 region: CASSHLRGGMNTEAFF. In DNA form, the CDR3 reads TGTGCCAGCTCTCACCTCAGGGGGGGGATGAACACTGAAGCTTTCTTT.

This clonotype appeared a few times. The rearrangement joins TRBV3-1 to TRBJ2-2; TRBD2 is a possible D gene (5 bases). The CDR3 is made up of 16 amino acids. Trimming pared 4 bases from V and 7 bases from J, leaving 19 bases between. Germline V gene lookup returns CDR1 LGHDT and CDR2 YNNKEL (reference sequence). In DNA form, the CDR3 reads TGTGCCAGCAGCCCCCGACTAATCCGTCATGGCGGGGAGCTGTTTTTT. Translation gives CASSPRLIRHGGELFF.

This clonotype occurred many times. The rearrangement joins TRBV30 to TRBJ2-5; the match to TRBD2 covers 9 bases. CDR1 GTSNPN and CDR2 SVGIG come from the germline V gene (reference sequence). The CDR3 contains 15 residues. J was trimmed by 5 bases and V by 0 bases; bases with no gene match: 7. The DNA for the CDR3 is TGTGCCTGGAGTGTCATGGCTAGCGGGATCGAGACCCAGTACTTC. Amino acids: CAWSVMASGIETQYF.

This clonotype has at least ten counts. The chain couples TRBV30 to TRBJ1-2; 7 bases are shared with TRBD1. CDR3 size: 15 residues. The germline CDR1 and CDR2 sequences are GTSNPN and SVGIG (reference sequence). J was trimmed by 5 bases and V by 2 bases; bases with no gene match: 11. The CDR3 region has the DNA TGTGCCTGGAGTCCCACGGCGCCAGGGGGGTATGGCTACACCTTC. Translated, it gives CAWSPTAPGGYGYTF.

This clonotype has at least ten counts. CDR3 sequence reads: CASSFRQASEAQYF. CDR3 DNA: TGTGCCAGCAGCTTCCGACAGGCCTCGGAGGCCCAGTACTTC. The V and J genes are TRBV7-6 and TRBJ2-5, with a tentative D call TRBD1 (6 bases). The ends were cut back, 3 bases at V and 9 bases at J, with 17 bases in the middle. The CDR3 runs 14 residues. Germline CDR1 and CDR2: SGHVS and FNYEAQ.